Sequencing of this TCR beta chain was carried out in a study of cytomegalovirus exposure and HLA in healthy donors. Primers included in the PCR were 60 Vbeta and 13 Jbeta primers. Using immunoSEQ multiplex PCR, the repertoire was profiled, and TCRdb retains in-frame clones only, with some absent. In the table there are more than 150,000 clones, 65% to 85% of which are singletons. This CDR3 is built from 16 residues. Germline CDR1 reads MNHEY; CDR2 reads SMNVEV (reference sequence). V gave up 2 bases and J gave up 10 bases; unmatched junction bases: 12. The specimen was PBMCs. This clonotype originated in a girl aged 10-17 years in good health and CMV-seropositive. The rearrangement joins TRBV27 to TRBJ2-1; 9 bases fit TRBD2. The CDR3 here is CASSLRLGREGLEQFF. As DNA, the CDR3 is TGTGCCAGCAGTTTAAGGTTGGGGCGGGAGGGCCTGGAGCAGTTCTTC.